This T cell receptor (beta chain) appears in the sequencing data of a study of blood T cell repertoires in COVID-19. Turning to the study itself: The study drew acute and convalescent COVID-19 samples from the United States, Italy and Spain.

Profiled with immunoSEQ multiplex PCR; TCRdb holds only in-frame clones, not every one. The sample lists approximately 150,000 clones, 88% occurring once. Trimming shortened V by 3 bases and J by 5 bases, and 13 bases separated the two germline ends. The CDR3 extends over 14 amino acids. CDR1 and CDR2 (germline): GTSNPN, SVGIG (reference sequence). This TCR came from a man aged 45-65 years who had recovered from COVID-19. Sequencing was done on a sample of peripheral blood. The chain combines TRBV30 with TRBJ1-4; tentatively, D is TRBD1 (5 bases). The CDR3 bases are TGTGCCTGGAGCGCAGGGTTGGGGAATGAAAAACTGTTTTTT. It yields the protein CAWSAGLGNEKLFF.